The clone carrying this T cell receptor (beta chain) was seen at least ten times. Sequencing targeted expressed TCRB transcripts, as all isolated RNA had been reverse transcribed. Using immunoSEQ multiplex PCR, the repertoire was profiled, and TCRdb retains in-frame clones only, with some absent. The sample consists of under 300,000 clones, 27% of them appearing once. CDR1 is SGHRS, CDR2 YFSETQ, per germline. The CDR3 is 13 residues long. The V gene lost 1 base and the J gene lost 5 bases, with 8 bases spanning the gap. This entry belongs to a study of beta chain features in type 1 diabetes. The TCR sequence derives from a man aged 25 to 40 in good health. Material for sequencing was central memory CD4+ T cells from blood. The rearrangement uses TRBV5-1 and TRBJ2-3; D gene uncertain. CDR3 sequence reads: CASSLNPGDTQYF. The CDR3 DNA reads TGCGCCAGCAGCTTGAATCCCGGAGATACGCAGTATTTT.